The 17 T cell receptor beta chains presented below share a single source sample, sequenced in a study of T-cell reconstitution after alpha-beta-depleted transplantation in children (dated by TCRdb to the mid-2010s). Libraries came from PCR. TCRdb names Illumina HiSeq 2500 as the instrument used. Molecular barcoding was employed in the preparation of TCR libraries, with unique molecular identifiers being used to normalize TCRbeta repertoire quantification. In-frame beta chains were kept once TCRdb had trimmed the public reads at Q25 with fastp and called clones with MiXCR. Every CDR3 protein is listed once, alongside the most common genes and DNA of its rows. The sample data list around 200,000 distinct CDR3 sequences, and 11% of these were observed just once. Roughly 27% of the sample belongs to the ten largest clones. The treatment or condition tag for this specimen amounts to: allogeneic hematopoietic cell transplantation with graft depleted of TCRalphabeta T cells and CD19 B cells.

This material consisted of PBMCs, taken before TCRalphabeta/CD19-depleted stem cell transplant. The receptors shown here come from a child younger than two with acute myeloid leukemia, due to receive a stem cell transplant.

The table lists this clonotype with many counts. The chain joins TRBV3-1 to TRBJ2-5; 7 positions agree with TRBD2. Germline V lookup: CDR1 LGHDT, CDR2 YNNKEL (reference sequence). The V gene end was trimmed by 4 bases and the J gene end by 7 bases; junction bases not matched to a gene: 6. The CDR3 is 13 residues long. The CDR3 DNA follows: TGTGCCAGCAGCCCGTCGGGGGGTCGGACCCAGTACTTC. Translating gives CASSPSGGRTQYF.

This clonotype was observed many times. The rearrangement joins TRBV6-5 to TRBJ1-2; D is perhaps TRBD1 (5 bases). From germline, CDR1 is MNHEY and CDR2 SVGAGI. Between the trimmed V and J ends, which lost 2 bases and 1 base, there was a span of 8 bases. The CDR3 extends over 14 amino acids. Written as DNA, the CDR3 is TGTGCCAGCAGTTACAGGGACGTTAACTATGGCTACACCTTC. Protein: CASSYRDVNYGYTF.

This clonotype was counted many times. This rearrangement joins TRBV27 to TRBJ2-1; 11 positions match TRBD2. The CDR3 contains 13 residues. V lost 6 bases to trimming and J lost 8 bases; unmatched junction nucleotides: 3. Per germline, CDR1 MNHEY and CDR2 SMNVEV (reference sequence). The CDR3 protein is CASRLAGGDEQFF. The CDR3 nucleotides read TGTGCCAGCAGATTAGCGGGGGGGGATGAGCAGTTCTTC.

This clonotype was seen more than once but under ten times. This chain connects TRBV20-1 to TRBJ2-3; TRBD1 might be the D (6 bases). The germline V gene encodes CDR1 DFQATT and CDR2 SNEGSKA (reference sequence). V was pared by 6 bases and J by 0 bases, with 13 bases between. This CDR3 has 14 amino acids. The CDR3 protein is CSAAIQGSTDTQYF. The CDR3 nucleotides read TGCAGTGCCGCAATACAGGGTAGCACAGATACGCAGTATTTT.

At least ten counts were recorded for this clonotype. The CDR3 DNA follows: TGCGCCAGCAGCTCCGATGGGACAGCAGAAAACATTCAGTACTTC. Its protein is CASSSDGTAENIQYF. The chain carries TRBV5-1 and TRBJ2-4, with TRBD1 identical over 7 bases. CDR3 length: 15 residues. Germline values: CDR1 SGHRS, CDR2 YFSETQ. Trimming at V came to 3 bases and at J to 5 bases, leaving 8 bases not matched to a gene.

This clonotype was seen many times. V and J are TRBV5-5 and TRBJ2-3; the D gene is possibly TRBD1 (6 bases). Germline CDR1 reads SGHKS; CDR2 reads YYEKEE (reference sequence). V lost 4 bases, J lost 0 bases, and 12 bases lay in between. This CDR3 has 15 amino acids. The CDR3 DNA reads TGTGCCAGCAGCCCAAACGACAGGAGCACAGATACGCAGTATTTT. Its protein product is CASSPNDRSTDTQYF. Filled out from reference TRBV5-5 and TRBJ2-3, the complete variable domain reads DAGVTQSPTHLIKTRGQQVTLRCSPISGHKSVSWYQQVLGQGPQFIFQYYEKEERGRGNFPDRFSARQFPNYSSELNVNALLLGDSALYLCASSPNDRSTDTQYFGPGTRLTVL.

This chain joins TRBV3-1 and TRBJ2-1, with TRBD1 identical over 7 bases. The CDR3 runs to 18 residues. The trim removed 10 bases at V and 3 bases at J, leaving 21 bases unmatched. CDR1 is LGHDT, CDR2 YNNKEL, per germline (reference sequence). The CDR3 region has the DNA TGTGCCACCTGCCAAGATAGGTGGCCGGGACAGATCTACAATGAGCAGTTCTTC. Encoded protein: CATCQDRWPGQIYNEQFF.

This clonotype was picked up many times. The V gene is TRBV2, the J gene TRBJ2-2; D is undetermined. The CDR3 runs to 13 residues. The germline CDR1 and CDR2 sequences are SNHLY and FYNNEI. Trimming took off 7 bases at V and 7 bases at J, with 13 bases between the two ends. The CDR3 DNA reads as TGTGCCAGCACTGGTGACCACCTCGGGGAGCTGTTTTTT. Residues: CASTGDHLGELFF.

There are many counts of this clonotype. J is TRBJ2-1 and V is TRBV6-7; D is unresolved. TRBV6-7 is an ORF, with its function uncertain. The CDR3 is made up of 15 amino acids. V was clipped by 0 bases and J by 7 bases, with 13 bases between them. The CDR3 region is CASSYSTAGTNEQFF. CDR3 DNA: TGTGCCAGCAGTTACTCGACGGCAGGTACGAATGAGCAGTTCTTC.

In DNA form, the CDR3 reads TGTGCCTGGGCCGACAGCACTAACTATGGCTACACCTTC. Amino acid sequence: CAWADSTNYGYTF. The chain joins TRBV30 to TRBJ1-2, with D possibly TRBD1 on 5 matching bases. Trimming removed 5 bases from V and 0 bases from J, with 10 bases in between. Germline values: CDR1 GTSNPN, CDR2 SVGIG (reference sequence). The CDR3 totals 13 residues.

The J gene is TRBJ1-2, the V gene TRBV15; D is possibly TRBD1 (5 bases). Germline V gives CDR1 LNHNV, CDR2 YYDKDF (reference sequence). The CDR3 is 15 amino acids. The V end lost 0 bases, the J end lost 10 bases, and 18 bases lay between the germline ends. For the CDR3, the DNA is TGTGCCACCAGCAGAGATCGGGACCTTCTATTCATCTACACCTTC. Residues: CATSRDRDLLFIYTF.

A word on this clonotype: This may come from a read error, since a much larger clone is one base off. The chain combines TRBV5-6 with TRBJ2-7; no clear D gene. The V and J ends lost 4 bases and 3 bases respectively, with 8 bases between them. The germline V gene has CDR1 SGHDT and CDR2 YYEEEE. The CDR3 has 12 amino acids. For the CDR3, the DNA is TGTGCCAGCAGCGCGCATATCTACGAGCAGTACTTC. Amino acids: CASSAHIYEQYF. Combining the CDR3 with reference TRBV5-6 and TRBJ2-7 gives the whole variable domain DAGVTQSPTHLIKTRGQQVTLRCSPKSGHDTVSWYQQALGQGPQFIFQYYEEEERQRGNFPDRFSGHQFPNYSSELNVNALLLGDSALYLCASSAHIYEQYFGPGTRLTVT.

This clonotype was counted at least ten times. The rearrangement uses TRBV5-1 and TRBJ2-2; 9 bases align to TRBD1. This CDR3 is 15 amino acids long. Trimming at V came to 5 bases and at J to 5 bases, leaving 7 bases not matched to a gene. The germline V gene encodes CDR1 SGHRS and CDR2 YFSETQ. The CDR3 DNA follows: TGCGCCAGCAGAGAACAGGGGGCAGGGACCGGGGAGCTGTTTTTT. It encodes CASREQGAGTGELFF.

This clonotype was recorded a few times. V and J are TRBV7-8 and TRBJ2-2; TRBD2 matches 8 bases. Trimming cost V 7 bases and J 4 bases; bases outside gene matches: 8. CDR3 length: 15 residues. Germline V gives CDR1 SGHVS, CDR2 FQNEAQ. The CDR3 region has the DNA TGTGCCAGCACCCTTACTAGCGGTATCACCGGGGAGCTGTTTTTT. It is translated as CASTLTSGITGELFF.

The chain's CDR3 is CASSLAGGNYEQYF. In DNA form, the CDR3 reads TGTGCCAGCAGCTTAGCGGGAGGCAACTACGAGCAGTACTTC. The genes are TRBV11-1 and TRBJ2-7, with D possibly matching TRBD2 (6 bases). The CDR3 covers 14 residues. Looked up from germline, CDR1 is SGHAT and CDR2 is FQDESV (reference sequence). Trimming stripped 0 bases from V and 3 bases from J, with 9 bases between.

The genes are TRBV28 and TRBJ1-2; no firm D call. Germline V gene data show CDR1 as MDHEN and CDR2 as SYDVKM. The V end lost 5 bases, the J end lost 5 bases, and 6 bases lay between the germline ends. The length of the CDR3 is 11 residues. CDR3 DNA sequence: TGTGCCAGCAGTGATTTGTATGGCTACACCTTC. Protein sequence: CASSDLYGYTF.

This clonotype was counted ten times or more. The chain couples TRBV5-6 to TRBJ2-1; no definite D call. Trimming took off 0 bases at V and 5 bases at J, with 12 bases between the two ends. The germline gives CDR1 SGHDT, CDR2 YYEEEE. The CDR3 has 15 amino acids. The CDR3 loop is CASSLESLDHNEQFF. The CDR3 DNA reads TGTGCCAGCAGCTTGGAGTCTCTAGACCACAATGAGCAGTTCTTC. Filled out from reference TRBV5-6 and TRBJ2-1, the complete variable domain reads DAGVTQSPTHLIKTRGQQVTLRCSPKSGHDTVSWYQQALGQGPQFIFQYYEEEERQRGNFPDRFSGHQFPNYSSELNVNALLLGDSALYLCASSLESLDHNEQFFGPGTRLTVL.